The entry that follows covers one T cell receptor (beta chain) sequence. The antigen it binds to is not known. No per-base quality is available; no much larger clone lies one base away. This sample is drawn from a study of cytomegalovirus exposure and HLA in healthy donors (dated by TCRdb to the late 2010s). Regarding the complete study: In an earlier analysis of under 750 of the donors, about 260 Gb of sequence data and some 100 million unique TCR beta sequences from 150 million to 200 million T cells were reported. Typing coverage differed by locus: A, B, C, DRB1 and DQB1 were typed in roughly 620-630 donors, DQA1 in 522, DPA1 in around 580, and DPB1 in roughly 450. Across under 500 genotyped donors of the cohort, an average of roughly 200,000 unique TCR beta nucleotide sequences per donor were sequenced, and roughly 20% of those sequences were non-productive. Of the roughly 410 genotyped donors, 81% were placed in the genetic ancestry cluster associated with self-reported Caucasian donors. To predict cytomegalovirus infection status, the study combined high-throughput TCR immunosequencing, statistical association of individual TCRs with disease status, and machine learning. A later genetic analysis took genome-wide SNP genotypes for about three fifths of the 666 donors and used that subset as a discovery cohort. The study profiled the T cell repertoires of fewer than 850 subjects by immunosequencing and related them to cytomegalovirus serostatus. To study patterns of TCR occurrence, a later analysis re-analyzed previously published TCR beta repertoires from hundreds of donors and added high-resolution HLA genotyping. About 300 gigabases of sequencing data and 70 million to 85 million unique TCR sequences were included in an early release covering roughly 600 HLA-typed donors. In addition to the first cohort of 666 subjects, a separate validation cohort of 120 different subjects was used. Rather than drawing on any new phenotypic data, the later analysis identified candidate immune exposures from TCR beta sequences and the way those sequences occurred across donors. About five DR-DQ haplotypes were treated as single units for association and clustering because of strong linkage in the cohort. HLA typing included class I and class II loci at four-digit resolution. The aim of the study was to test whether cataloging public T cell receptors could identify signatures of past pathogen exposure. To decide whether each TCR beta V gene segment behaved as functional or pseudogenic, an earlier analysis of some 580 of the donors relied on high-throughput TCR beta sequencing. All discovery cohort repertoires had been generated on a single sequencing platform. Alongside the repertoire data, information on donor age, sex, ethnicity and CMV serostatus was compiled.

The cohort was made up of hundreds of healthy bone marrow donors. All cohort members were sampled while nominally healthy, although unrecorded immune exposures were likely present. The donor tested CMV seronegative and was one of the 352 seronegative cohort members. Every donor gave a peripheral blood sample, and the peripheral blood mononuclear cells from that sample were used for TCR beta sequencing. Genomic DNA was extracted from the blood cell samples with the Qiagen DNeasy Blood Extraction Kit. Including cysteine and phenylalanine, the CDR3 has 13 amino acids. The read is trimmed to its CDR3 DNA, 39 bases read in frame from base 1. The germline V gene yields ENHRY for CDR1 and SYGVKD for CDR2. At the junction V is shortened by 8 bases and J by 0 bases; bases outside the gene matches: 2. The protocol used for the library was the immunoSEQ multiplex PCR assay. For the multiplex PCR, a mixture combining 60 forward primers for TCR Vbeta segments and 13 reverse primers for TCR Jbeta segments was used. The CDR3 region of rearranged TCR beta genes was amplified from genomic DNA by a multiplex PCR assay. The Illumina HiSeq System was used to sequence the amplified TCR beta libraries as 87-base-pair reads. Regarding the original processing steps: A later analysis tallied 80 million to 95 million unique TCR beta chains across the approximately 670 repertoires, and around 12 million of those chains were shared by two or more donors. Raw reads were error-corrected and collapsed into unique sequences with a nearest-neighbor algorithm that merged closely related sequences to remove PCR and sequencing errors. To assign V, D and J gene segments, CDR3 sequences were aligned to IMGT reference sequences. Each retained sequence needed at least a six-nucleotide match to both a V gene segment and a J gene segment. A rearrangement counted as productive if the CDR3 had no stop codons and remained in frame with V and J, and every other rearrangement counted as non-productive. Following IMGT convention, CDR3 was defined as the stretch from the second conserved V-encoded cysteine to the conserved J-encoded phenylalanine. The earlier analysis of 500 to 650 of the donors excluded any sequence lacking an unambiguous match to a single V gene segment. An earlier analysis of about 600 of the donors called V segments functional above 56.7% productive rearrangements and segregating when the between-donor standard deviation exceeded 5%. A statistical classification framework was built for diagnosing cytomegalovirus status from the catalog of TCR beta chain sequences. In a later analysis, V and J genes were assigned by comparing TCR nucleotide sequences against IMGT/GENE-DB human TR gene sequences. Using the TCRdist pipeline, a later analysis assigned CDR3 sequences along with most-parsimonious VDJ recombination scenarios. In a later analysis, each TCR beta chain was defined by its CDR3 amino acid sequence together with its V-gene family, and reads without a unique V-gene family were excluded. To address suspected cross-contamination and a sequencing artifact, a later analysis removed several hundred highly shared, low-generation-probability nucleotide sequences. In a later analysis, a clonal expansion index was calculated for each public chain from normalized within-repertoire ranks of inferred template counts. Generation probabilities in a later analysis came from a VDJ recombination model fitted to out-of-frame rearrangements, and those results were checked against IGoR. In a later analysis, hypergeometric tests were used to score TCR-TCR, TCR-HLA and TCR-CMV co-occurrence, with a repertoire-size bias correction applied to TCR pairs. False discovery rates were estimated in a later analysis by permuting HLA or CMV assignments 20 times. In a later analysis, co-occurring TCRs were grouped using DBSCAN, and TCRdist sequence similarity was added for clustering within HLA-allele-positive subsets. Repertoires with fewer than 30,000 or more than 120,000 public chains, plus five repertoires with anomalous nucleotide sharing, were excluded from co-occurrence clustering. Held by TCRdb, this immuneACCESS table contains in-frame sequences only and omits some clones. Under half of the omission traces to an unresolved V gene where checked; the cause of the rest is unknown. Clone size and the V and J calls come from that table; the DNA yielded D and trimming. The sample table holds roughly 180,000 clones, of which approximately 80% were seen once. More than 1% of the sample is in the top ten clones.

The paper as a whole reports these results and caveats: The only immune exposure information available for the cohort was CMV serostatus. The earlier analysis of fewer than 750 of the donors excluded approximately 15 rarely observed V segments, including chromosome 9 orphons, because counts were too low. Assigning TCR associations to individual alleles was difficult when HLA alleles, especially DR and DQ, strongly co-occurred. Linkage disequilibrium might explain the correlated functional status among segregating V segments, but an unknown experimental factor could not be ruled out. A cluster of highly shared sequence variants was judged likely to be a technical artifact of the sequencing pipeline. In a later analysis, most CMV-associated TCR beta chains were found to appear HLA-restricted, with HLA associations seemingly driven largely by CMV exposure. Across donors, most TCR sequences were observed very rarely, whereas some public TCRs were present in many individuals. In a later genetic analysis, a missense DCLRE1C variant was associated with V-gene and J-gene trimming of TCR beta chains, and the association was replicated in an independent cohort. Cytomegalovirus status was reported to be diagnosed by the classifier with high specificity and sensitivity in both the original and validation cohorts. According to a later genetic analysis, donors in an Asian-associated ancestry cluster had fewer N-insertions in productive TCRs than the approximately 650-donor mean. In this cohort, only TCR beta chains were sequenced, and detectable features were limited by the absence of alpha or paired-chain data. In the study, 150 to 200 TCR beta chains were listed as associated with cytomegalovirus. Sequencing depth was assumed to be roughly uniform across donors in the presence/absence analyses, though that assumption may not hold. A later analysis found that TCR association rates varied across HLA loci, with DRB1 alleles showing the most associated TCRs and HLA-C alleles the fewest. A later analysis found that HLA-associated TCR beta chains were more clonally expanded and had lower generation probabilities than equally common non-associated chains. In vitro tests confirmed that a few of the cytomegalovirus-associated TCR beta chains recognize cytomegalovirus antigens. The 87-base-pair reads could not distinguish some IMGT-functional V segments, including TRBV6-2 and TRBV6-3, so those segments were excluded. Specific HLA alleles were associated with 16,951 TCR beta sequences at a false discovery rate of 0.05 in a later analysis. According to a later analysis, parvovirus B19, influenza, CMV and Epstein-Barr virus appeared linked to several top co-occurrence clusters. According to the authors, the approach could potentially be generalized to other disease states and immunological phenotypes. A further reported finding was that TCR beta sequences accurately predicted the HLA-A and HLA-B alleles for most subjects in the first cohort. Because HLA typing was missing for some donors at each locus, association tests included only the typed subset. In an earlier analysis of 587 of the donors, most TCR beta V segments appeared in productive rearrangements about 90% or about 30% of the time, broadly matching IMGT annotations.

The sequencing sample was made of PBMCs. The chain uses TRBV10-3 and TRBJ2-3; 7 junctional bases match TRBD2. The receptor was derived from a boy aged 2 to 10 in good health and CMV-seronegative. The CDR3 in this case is CAIGRESTDTQYF. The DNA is TGTGCCATCGGGCGGGAGAGCACAGATACGCAGTATTTT.